This TCR beta chain was sequenced for a study of Graves' ophthalmopathy and Graves' hyperthyroidism. General observations from the study: Detection in blood was also observed for most expanded thyroid clonotypes above 0.001 frequency.

V was clipped by 0 bases and J by 2 bases, with 11 bases between them. Germline-derived CDR1 and CDR2 are MGHRA and YSYEKL. The CDR3 has 15 amino acids. This clonotype came up many times. Antigen: not known. Eligible hyperthyroidism cases comprised new diagnoses of under 2 months' duration in individuals aged 18 to 65. Scientists amplified the TCR beta CDR3 regions from RNA transcripts. Investigators did first-round RT-PCR with HTBI primers, then second-round multiplex PCR. TCRdb called the multiplex PCR reads again in MiXCR, with one record for every CDR3 protein. The data hold roughly 600,000 distinct CDR3 sequences, with less than 40% observed a single time.

The sequenced sample was peripheral blood or thyroid tissue (not recorded which). This sequence originates from an adult man with Graves' hyperthyroidism. The J gene is TRBJ2-7, the V gene TRBV4-1, with a possible D match to TRBD1 (5 bases). In DNA, the CDR3 is TGCGCCAGCAGCCAAGAGTGGTCAGGGACCTACGAGCAGTACTTC. Translating it yields CASSQEWSGTYEQYF.